This TCR beta chain was identified during a study of shared clonotypes between healthy human individuals. Study findings and constraints: Genetic and exposure-history diversity was limited by the small donor number.

For every subset, genomic DNA was evenly distributed across several immunoSEQ plates. Spread over ten immunoSEQ deep assay plates, unsorted PBMC DNA underwent sequencing. Clones were sequenced by immunoSEQ multiplex PCR, and TCRdb holds only the in-frame ones, with some missing. The sample records about 490,000 clones, around 73% being singletons. Unmatched junction bases numbered 9, after V lost 3 bases and J lost 7 bases. Germline loops: CDR1 SGHAT, CDR2 FQNNGV. This CDR3 has 14 residues. On this clone: What it binds is unknown.

V gene TRBV11-2 combines with J gene TRBJ2-7; 7 positions match TRBD2. The sequencing input was PBMCs. This receptor was identified in a middle-aged woman in good health. Some clones in this sample may be carry-over from other donors' samples. The CDR3 DNA follows: TGTGCCAGCAGCTTTTCTAGCGGCCCGGGAGAGCAGTACTTC. Protein sequence: CASSFSSGPGEQYF.